This T cell receptor (beta chain) originates from a study of Graves' ophthalmopathy and Graves' hyperthyroidism listed by TCRdb under 2018. Regarding the complete study: A patient counted as having stable hyperthyroidism if there was no progression to ophthalmopathy within 18 months of follow-up. TCR beta repertoire signatures were used to distinguish Graves' ophthalmopathy from Graves' hyperthyroidism and to predict progression to ophthalmopathy. In total, some 140 blood samples were TCR-sequenced: some 40 ophthalmopathy, about 75 hyperthyroidism and about 17 hyperthyroidism-to-ophthalmopathy patients. A discovery set of 100 patients (43 ophthalmopathy, 57 stable hyperthyroidism) was enrolled to explore V-J signatures distinguishing ophthalmopathy from hyperthyroidism. The independent validation cohort included 20 or so hyperthyroidism patients plus 17 patients who later progressed from hyperthyroidism to ophthalmopathy. In over 5 hyperthyroidism patients, the T-cell repertoire of thyroid tissue was compared with the T-cell repertoire of blood. Following sample collection, hyperthyroidism patients were given methimazole at a starting dose of 30 mg daily, and ophthalmopathy patients were given high-dose intravenous methylprednisolone. Overall study outcomes, separate from this receptor: No statistical method was used to predetermine the sample size, and group allocation was not hidden from the investigators. In validation, the model predicted ophthalmopathy progression with about 64% sensitivity and approximately 72% specificity; 12 predicted patients were CT-confirmed with GO in a median of approximately six months. Most of the expanded thyroid clonotypes with a frequency above 0.001 were also detected in blood, and it was suggested that the thyroid immune response may be reflected by blood repertoires. The 13-signature model separated ophthalmopathy from stable hyperthyroidism with 85% to 90% sensitivity and approximately 83% specificity in cross-validation, and 80%/75% in the test set.

The hyperthyroidism patients were 18 to 65 years old and newly diagnosed, with a disease duration of less than 2 months. Anyone with other autoimmune diseases, uncontrolled infections, pregnancy or lactation was excluded from the study. Clinical symptoms, serum thyroxine, TRAb, thyroid ultrasound and orbital computed tomography formed the basis of the diagnosis. Total RNA was extracted with Trizol reagent and quality-checked on an Agilent 2100 Bioanalyzer. TCR beta CDR3 regions were amplified from RNA transcripts for repertoire sequencing. HTBI primers and the Qiagen OneStep RT-PCR kit were used in a first-round RT-PCR, which was followed by a second-round multiplex PCR, size selection and purification. Libraries were sequenced on an Illumina HiSeq2000 using paired-end 100 bp reads. The original methods were these. SOAPnuke was used to process the reads, removing any read that contained adapters or uncalled bases, had a mean Phred below 15, or lacked an exact match to the constant primer or identifier. High-quality paired reads were merged with COPE v1.2.5. Each unique nucleotide sequence was treated as a clonotype, and MiTCR v1.1 was used to align the clonotypes to the IMGT TRB V, D and J references. Analysis was restricted to V-J combinations with a frequency above 0.0001, which covered 99% to 99.2% of repertoires. For each V-J combination, a TCR clonal expansion and chaos score was defined as the ratio of F50 clonal expansion to chaos observed in the TCRdist matrix. Welch's t-statistics and random forest were used to narrow the features down to around 12 V-J combinations, which were then fed into a naive Bayes classifier. Thyroid-blood repertoire similarity was quantified with the Morisita-Horn index. TCRdb reworked the public reads: Q25 trimming with fastp, MiXCR clone assembly, productive beta chains retained. Rows with a matching CDR3 protein are joined into one entry that keeps the most common DNA and genes. TCRdb's processing, not the study's, gives the V and J calls here. This sample lists around 1.1 million distinct CDR3 sequences; about two fifths were detected once. The top ten hold more than 9.5% of the sample.

This clonotype was counted ten times or more. The antigen it binds to is not known. Qualities for individual bases were not recorded, and no much larger clone is one base off. The germline V gene supplies CDR1 SQVTM and CDR2 ANQGSEA. V and J lose 1 base and 5 bases, and a span of 14 bases separates them. The CDR3 measures 15 amino acids from cysteine to phenylalanine. Kept here is only the CDR3 DNA, which spans 45 bases and is read in frame from base 1. The material sequenced was peripheral blood or thyroid tissue (not recorded which). The sequence links TRBV29-1 to TRBJ2-2; possibly the D gene is TRBD2, per 6 matching bases. This clonotype was sampled from an adult man with Graves' hyperthyroidism. The nucleotide sequence reads as follows: TGCAGCGTTGAAGTGGGGCTAGCGTCAACCGGGGAGCTGTTTTTT. It specifies CSVEVGLASTGELFF.